Presented here are 5 T cell receptor beta chains from one specimen sequenced in a study of blood T cell repertoires in COVID-19. Here immunoSEQ multiplex PCR was the method, and the copy in TCRdb shows in-frame clones only, minus some. This table holds about 380,000 clones, less than 85% found once. The specimen sequenced was peripheral blood. These receptors were obtained from a woman under 30 with acute or convalescent COVID-19.

The chain combines TRBV2 with TRBJ2-7, with D tentatively TRBD1 (7 bases). Per the germline V gene, CDR1 is SNHLY and CDR2 is FYNNEI. The CDR3 totals 16 residues. Trimming left V 5 bases short and J 0 bases short, with 17 bases between. The CDR3 here is CASSPGRTGRSYEQYF. Written as DNA, the CDR3 is TGTGCCAGCAGTCCTGGGAGGACAGGCCGCTCCTACGAGCAGTACTTC.

The V and J genes are TRBV5-1 and TRBJ1-2; TRBD1 aligns across 7 bases. Germline loops: CDR1 SGHRS, CDR2 YFSETQ. The CDR3 totals 15 residues. V lost 4 bases to trimming and J lost 0 bases; unmatched junction nucleotides: 6. The CDR3 coding sequence is TGCGCCAGCAGCGAGGCAGGGGGGTCTAACTATGGCTACACCTTC. It encodes CASSEAGGSNYGYTF.

This chain connects TRBV7-8 to TRBJ2-7; perhaps TRBD2 as D (6 bases). CDR1 and CDR2 (germline): SGHVS, FQNEAQ. This CDR3 spans 17 amino acids. V was cut by 0 bases and J by 7 bases, with 22 bases left in between. The CDR3 sequence: CASSLATGTAPFGEQYF. CDR3 coding DNA: TGTGCCAGCAGCTTAGCAACCGGGACTGCCCCGTTTGGAGAGCAGTACTTC.

This clone was recorded only once. The chain recombines TRBV9 with TRBJ2-7, with 8 positions matching TRBD1. CDR1 and CDR2 (germline): SGDLS, YYNGEE. The J segment lost 3 bases and the V segment lost 3 bases, leaving 2 bases of the junction unmatched. CDR3 size: 13 residues. The CDR3 spells CASSATGDYEQYF. The CDR3 region has the DNA TGTGCCAGCAGCGCGACAGGGGACTACGAGCAGTACTTC.

The rearrangement joins TRBV3-1 (or the pseudogene TRBV3-2) to TRBJ2-2, with 9 bases that match TRBD2. Germline CDR1 reads LGHDT; CDR2 reads YNNKEL (reference sequence). The CDR3 runs 17 residues. The trim removed 3 bases at V and 2 bases at J, leaving 7 bases unmatched. The CDR3 DNA sequence: TGTGCCAGCAGCCACTGGCTAGCGGGAAAAAACACCGGGGAGCTGTTTTTT. It specifies CASSHWLAGKNTGELFF.